The 29 T cell receptor beta chains below come from one sample, sequenced in a study of PD-1 blockade in mismatch repair-deficient tumors. Here immunoSEQ multiplex PCR was the method, and the copy in TCRdb shows in-frame clones only, minus some. The repertoire includes about 100,000 clones, 82% of them detected once, and approximately 6.8% sits in the top ten. The material was peripheral blood, obtained less than 37 weeks after starting pembrolizumab. The receptors were sampled from an adult with mismatch repair-deficient cancer.

V and J are TRBV2 and TRBJ2-3; D perhaps matches TRBD2 (5 bases). Trimming took off 8 bases at V and 4 bases at J, with 22 bases between the two ends. The CDR3 sequence is 16 residues long. The V gene's germline CDR1 is SNHLY and CDR2 FYNNEI. The CDR3 region has the DNA TGTGCCAGCGGAGTCGCGGGTGGGAGAGGTGCAGATACGCAGTATTTT. Its protein is CASGVAGGRGADTQYF.

This rearrangement joins TRBV7-6 to TRBJ2-1; D is unclear. The V gene lost 6 bases and the J gene lost 7 bases, with 13 bases spanning the gap. The CDR3 is 13 amino acids. CDR1 and CDR2 (germline): SGHVS, FNYEAQ. The DNA for the CDR3 is TGTGCCAGCAGGGGTAATTTGGGAAATGAGCAGTTCTTC. It encodes CASRGNLGNEQFF. The full variable domain, rest sourced from reference TRBV7-6 and TRBJ2-1, is GAGVSQSPRYKVTKRGQDVALRCDPISGHVSLYWYRQALGQGPEFLTYFNYEAQQDKSGLPNDRFSAERPEGSISTLTIQRTEQRDSAMYRCASRGNLGNEQFFGPGTRLTVL.

The rearrangement uses TRBV19 and TRBJ2-1; 13 bases agree with TRBD2. Germline V CDR1 and CDR2: LNHDA, SQIVND (reference sequence). The CDR3 is 15 amino acids. The V gene end was trimmed by 7 bases and the J gene end by 9 bases; junction bases not matched to a gene: 9. The CDR3 DNA sequence: TGTGCCAGTACCAGGACTAGCGGGAGTCGTAGTGAGCAGTTCTTC. Residues: CASTRTSGSRSEQFF.

This rearrangement joins TRBV5-6 to TRBJ2-3; 10 positions agree with TRBD2. The CDR3 spans 16 residues. V shed 2 bases, J shed 2 bases, and the junction held 5 bases outside the gene matches. Germline V gene data show CDR1 as SGHDT and CDR2 as YYEEEE. The CDR3, as DNA: TGTGCCAGCAGCTTCCGGACTAGCGGTTTCACAGATACGCAGTATTTT. Residues: CASSFRTSGFTDTQYF.

This sequence joins TRBV4-1 and TRBJ2-5; the D gene is possibly TRBD2 (5 bases). V lost 4 bases to trimming and J lost 4 bases, with 16 bases between them. From germline, CDR1 is MGHRA and CDR2 YSYEKL. CDR3 size: 15 residues. The DNA for the CDR3 is TGCGCCAGCAGCCGTTTTATGGGGAGTTCAGAGACCCAGTACTTC. Protein: CASSRFMGSSETQYF.

The chain recombines TRBV9 with TRBJ2-1; perhaps TRBD1 as D (5 bases). The length of the CDR3 is 14 residues. V shed 3 bases and J shed 6 bases, with 13 bases lying between them. Germline loops: CDR1 SGDLS, CDR2 YYNGEE. The CDR3 spells CASSELGPGNEQFF. The CDR3 nucleotides are TGTGCCAGCAGCGAGTTGGGGCCCGGCAATGAGCAGTTCTTC.

The chain employs TRBV6-1 and TRBJ1-2; 8 positions match TRBD1. V trimming: 5 bases; J trimming: 3 bases; junction bases outside the gene matches: 8. This CDR3 comprises 15 residues. CDR1 and CDR2 from the germline V gene are MNHNS and SASEGT. This chain's CDR3 is CASSPRDRFDYGYTF. CDR3 nucleotides: TGTGCCAGCAGTCCCCGGGACAGGTTCGACTATGGCTACACCTTC.

The chain is built from TRBV19 and TRBJ2-2; 13 positions match TRBD2. After removal of 7 bases from V and 4 bases from J, the junction contained 6 bases not matched to a gene. This CDR3 contains 16 residues. Germline V gene data show CDR1 as LNHDA and CDR2 as SQIVND (reference sequence). CDR3 in DNA: TGTGCCAGTACCGGACTAGCGGGAGCGGGCACCGGGGAGCTGTTTTTT. The encoded protein is CASTGLAGAGTGELFF.

V is TRBV19 and J is TRBJ2-2, with 11 bases that match TRBD2. This CDR3 has 16 residues. The V segment lost 7 bases and the J segment 1 base; nucleotides outside the gene matches: 5. CDR1 and CDR2 from the germline V gene are LNHDA and SQIVND (reference sequence). The CDR3 DNA follows: TGTGCCAGTACCCCGCTAGCGGGAGGGAACACCGGGGAGCTGTTTTTT. Translating gives CASTPLAGGNTGELFF. Combining the CDR3 with reference TRBV19 and TRBJ2-2 gives the whole variable domain DGGITQSPKYLFRKEGQNVTLSCEQNLNHDAMYWYRQDPGQGLRLIYYSQIVNDFQKGDIAEGYSVSREKKESFPLTVTSAQKNPTAFYLCASTPLAGGNTGELFFGEGSRLTVL.

V is TRBV19 and J is TRBJ2-1, with TRBD2 matching over 9 bases. Germline V lookup: CDR1 LNHDA, CDR2 SQIVND (reference sequence). J gave up 1 base and V 7 bases, and 8 bases lay outside the gene matches. The CDR3 sequence is 16 residues long. The CDR3 here is CASTPVSGRSYNEQFF. The DNA for the CDR3 is TGTGCCAGTACTCCCGTTAGCGGGAGATCCTACAATGAGCAGTTCTTC. Together with reference TRBV19 and TRBJ2-1, the CDR3 gives the full variable domain: DGGITQSPKYLFRKEGQNVTLSCEQNLNHDAMYWYRQDPGQGLRLIYYSQIVNDFQKGDIAEGYSVSREKKESFPLTVTSAQKNPTAFYLCASTPVSGRSYNEQFFGPGTRLTVL.

CDR3 coding DNA: TGTGCCATCAGGGGGACAGGGTCCCTTGTGGAGCAGTACTTC. Its translation: CAIRGTGSLVEQYF. This chain connects TRBV10-3 to TRBJ2-7; 9 nucleotides line up with TRBD1. This CDR3 region has 14 residues. Germline V gives CDR1 ENHRY, CDR2 SYGVKD. The V gene end was trimmed by 6 bases and the J gene end by 7 bases; junction bases not matched to a gene: 10.

This clone showed up just once. The chain combines TRBV14 with TRBJ1-1; D uncertain. CDR1 SGHDN and CDR2 FVKESK come from the germline V gene. The CDR3 totals 14 residues. V was shortened by 0 bases and J by 6 bases, with 11 bases between the two germline ends. CDR3 sequence: CASSQDRRGPEAFF. The CDR3 DNA sequence: TGTGCCAGCAGCCAAGATCGGCGAGGGCCTGAAGCTTTCTTT. Drawing the rest from reference TRBV14 and TRBJ1-1, the complete variable domain is EAGVTQFPSHSVIEKGQTVTLRCDPISGHDNLYWYRRVMGKEIKFLLHFVKESKQDESGMPNNRFLAERTGGTYSTLKVQPAELEDSGVYFCASSQDRRGPEAFFGQGTRLTVV.

The chain recombines TRBV27 with TRBJ2-1; 14 bases match TRBD2. This CDR3 region has 15 residues. V dropped 11 bases and J dropped 8; count of bases not matched to a gene: 11. From germline, CDR1 is MNHEY and CDR2 SMNVEV (reference sequence). CDR3 loop: CACRGTSGSRDEQFF. The CDR3 bases are TGTGCCTGTAGGGGGACTAGCGGGAGTCGGGATGAGCAGTTCTTC.

The J gene is TRBJ2-5, the V gene TRBV5-1; 10 nucleotides line up with TRBD2. The CDR3 is 15 amino acids. The V gene's germline CDR1 is SGHRS and CDR2 YFSETQ. With 4 bases clipped from V and 4 bases from J, the junction kept 7 bases outside the gene matches. CDR3 coding DNA: TGCGCCAGCAGCAAGCTAGCGGGAGTATCAGAGACCCAGTACTTC. It codes for CASSKLAGVSETQYF.

The rearrangement uses TRBV27 and TRBJ2-7; TRBD2 aligns across 15 bases. V lost 6 bases and J lost 0; bases outside the gene matches: 9. CDR3 length: 18 residues. Germline V CDR1 and CDR2: MNHEY, SMNVEV (reference sequence). In nucleotides, the CDR3 is TGTGCCAGCAGCCTATTCGGGACTAGCGGGAGGAACTCCTACGAGCAGTACTTC. Amino acids: CASSLFGTSGRNSYEQYF.

V is TRBV11-2 and J is TRBJ2-1, with 10 bases identical to TRBD1. Germline trimming cut 5 bases from V and 8 bases from J; bases unmatched to any gene: 6. The germline V gene encodes CDR1 SGHAT and CDR2 FQNNGV. The CDR3 has 14 residues. The CDR3 DNA sequence: TGTGCCAGCAGCGGGGGACAGGGGTACTATGAGCAGTTCTTC. Translated, it gives CASSGGQGYYEQFF.

This chain's CDR3 is CASSSTLFGRYEQYF. For the CDR3, the DNA is TGTGCCAGTAGTAGCACGTTGTTTGGGCGATACGAGCAGTACTTC. The gene calls are TRBV19 and TRBJ2-7; D is unclear. Germline assignment: CDR1 LNHDA and CDR2 SQIVND (reference sequence). CDR3 length: 15 amino acids. Trimming cost V 4 bases and J 4 bases, with 17 bases left between them.

V gene TRBV19 combines with J gene TRBJ1-5, with a weak D call TRBD1 (5 bases). This CDR3 comprises 15 residues. Germline CDR1 and CDR2: LNHDA and SQIVND (reference sequence). Trimming stripped 1 base from V and 6 bases from J, with 13 bases between. CDR3 sequence reads: CASSIVWGISQPQHF. In nucleotides, the CDR3 is TGTGCCAGTAGTATAGTTTGGGGGATTAGTCAGCCCCAGCATTTT.

The chain joins TRBV6-6 to TRBJ2-1, with 7 bases aligning to TRBD2. This CDR3 is built from 15 residues. The junction had 4 bases not matched to a gene; V was cut back by 5 bases and J by 0 bases. CDR1 MNHNY and CDR2 SVGAGI come from the germline V gene (reference sequence). The CDR3 coding sequence is TGTGCCAGCAGTGGAGCGGGGAGCTCCTACAATGAGCAGTTCTTC. It translates to CASSGAGSSYNEQFF.

The chain combines TRBV6-5 with TRBJ1-5, with unresolved D. The ends were cut back, 6 bases at V and 0 bases at J, with 9 bases in the middle. Germline V gene data show CDR1 as MNHEY and CDR2 as SVGAGI. CDR3 length: 14 amino acids. In nucleotides, the CDR3 is TGTGCCAGCAGGCCTTCATCTAGCAATCAGCCCCAGCATTTT. Its translation: CASRPSSSNQPQHF.

This clone was recorded a few times. The chain combines TRBV29-1 with TRBJ1-4; tentatively, D is TRBD1 (6 bases). The CDR3 loop spans 14 amino acids. Between the trimmed V and J ends, which lost 6 bases and 0 bases, there was a span of 11 bases. Germline CDR1 reads SQVTM; CDR2 reads ANQGSEA. The CDR3 region has the DNA TGCAGCGTCCTGGACAGAGCAACTAATGAAAAACTGTTTTTT. This codes for CSVLDRATNEKLFF.

The chain has TRBV5-1 and TRBJ1-4, with TRBD1 matching over 9 bases. Losses at the gene ends were 2 bases for V and 3 bases for J; bases not matched to a gene: 14. CDR1 is SGHRS and CDR2 is YFSETQ in the germline V gene. The CDR3 contains 19 residues. CDR3 sequence: CASSFVSPGQGSANEKLFF. In DNA, the CDR3 is TGCGCCAGCAGCTTCGTATCGCCGGGACAGGGTTCTGCTAATGAAAAACTGTTTTTT.

The V and J genes are TRBV19 and TRBJ1-2; 10 nucleotides align to TRBD1. CDR1 and CDR2 from the germline V gene are LNHDA and SQIVND (reference sequence). CDR3 length: 15 residues. The junction had 7 bases not matched to a gene; V was cut back by 3 bases and J by 6 bases. For the CDR3, the DNA is TGTGCCAGTAGTATGGGACCCGGGACAGGGGATGGCTACACCTTC. Amino acids: CASSMGPGTGDGYTF.

The gene calls are TRBV18 and TRBJ2-7; D remains unclear. V lost 2 bases to trimming and J lost 9 bases, with 8 bases between them. This CDR3 has 11 residues. Germline V lookup: CDR1 KGHSH, CDR2 LQKENI. The DNA for the CDR3 is TGTGCCAGCTCACCAGGGAACGGGCAGTACTTC. Protein: CASSPGNGQYF.

The V gene is TRBV5-6, the J gene TRBJ2-1; D may be TRBD1 (5 bases). CDR1 and CDR2 from the germline V gene are SGHDT and YYEEEE. The CDR3 runs 16 residues. With 0 bases removed from V and 0 bases from J, the gap between germline ends came to 10 bases. The CDR3 protein is CASSLEGLSSYNEQFF. For the CDR3, the DNA is TGTGCCAGCAGCTTGGAGGGGCTAAGCTCCTACAATGAGCAGTTCTTC.

J is TRBJ1-1 and V is TRBV4-1, with D unresolved. This CDR3 comprises 15 residues. The V gene lost 0 bases and the J gene lost 4 bases, with 12 bases spanning the gap. The germline CDR1 and CDR2 sequences are MGHRA and YSYEKL. The CDR3 spells CASSQDQAGPTEAFF. The CDR3 nucleotides are TGCGCCAGCAGCCAAGATCAGGCAGGACCCACTGAAGCTTTCTTT.

This rearrangement joins TRBV4-3 to TRBJ2-3; perhaps D is TRBD1 or TRBD2 (5 bases each). The CDR3 extends over 16 amino acids. V was cut by 0 bases and J by 6 bases, with 16 bases left in between. Germline CDR1 LGHNA, CDR2 YSLEER. CDR3: CASSQEGRAVVDTQYF. CDR3 bases: TGCGCCAGCAGCCAAGAGGGACGGGCTGTGGTGGATACGCAGTATTTT.

The chain is built from TRBV5-1 and TRBJ2-3; D is possibly TRBD1 (6 bases). Trimming left V 0 bases short and J 2 bases short, with 13 bases between. This CDR3 has 16 amino acids. In germline, CDR1 is SGHRS, CDR2 YFSETQ. CDR3 protein: CASSLEGDPSTDTQYF. DNA for the CDR3: TGCGCCAGCAGCTTGGAGGGGGACCCTTCCACAGATACGCAGTATTTT.

This clone is a singleton in its sample. The chain carries TRBV11-2 and TRBJ2-3; D gene uncertain. The CDR3 totals 13 residues. The V gene's germline CDR1 is SGHAT and CDR2 FQNNGV. Trimming stripped 5 bases from V and 3 bases from J, with 9 bases between. The CDR3 reads CASSATLTDTQYF. CDR3 bases: TGTGCCAGCAGCGCGACTCTGACAGATACGCAGTATTTT.